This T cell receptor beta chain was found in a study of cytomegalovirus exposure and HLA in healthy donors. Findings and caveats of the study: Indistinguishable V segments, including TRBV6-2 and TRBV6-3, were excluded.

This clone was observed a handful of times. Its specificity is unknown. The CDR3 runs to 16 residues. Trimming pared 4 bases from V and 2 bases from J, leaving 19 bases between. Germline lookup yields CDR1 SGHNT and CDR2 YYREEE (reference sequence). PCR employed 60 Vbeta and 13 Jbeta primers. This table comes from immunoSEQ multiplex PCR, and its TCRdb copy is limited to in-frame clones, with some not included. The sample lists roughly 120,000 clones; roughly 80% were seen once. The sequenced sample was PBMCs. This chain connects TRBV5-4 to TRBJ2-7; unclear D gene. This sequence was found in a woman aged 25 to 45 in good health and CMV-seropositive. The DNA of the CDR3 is TGTGCCAGCAGCCCGCTGGTTAGTACCGGAGCCTACGAGCAGTACTTC. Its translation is CASSPLVSTGAYEQYF.